This T cell receptor (beta chain) was sequenced for a study of blood T cells in healthy people across ages. V shed 0 bases and J shed 7 bases, with 14 bases lying between them. Germline values: CDR1 SGHKS, CDR2 YYEKEE (reference sequence). The CDR3 is 16 amino acids. Next came a second PCR, run for roughly 6 to 11 cycles, which used a sample-barcoded 5' primer along with a J-beta primer mix. Every sample gave at least 3 million paired-end reads containing CDR3. Each CDR3 protein gets one entry after TCRdb re-called the 5' RACE reads with MiXCR. The sample consists of fewer than 2,000,000 distinct CDR3 sequences, approximately 39% of them appearing once. With respect to this clonotype: Its cognate antigen is unknown.

General study findings and limits: The recorded TCR beta diversity per million T cells decreased in a roughly linear manner with age.

V usage is TRBV5-5 and J usage is TRBJ1-6, with D uncertain. The sample consisted of blood. The TCR was taken from a human donor in good health. CDR3 amino acids: CASSLERDFQNSPLHF. The CDR3, as DNA: TGTGCCAGCAGCTTGGAACGGGATTTTCAAAATTCACCCCTCCACTTT.